Listed below are T cell receptor beta chains from one sample, sequenced in a study of cytomegalovirus exposure and HLA in healthy donors. The table came from immunoSEQ multiplex PCR; TCRdb's copy has only in-frame clones and leaves some out. The sample has some 90,000 clones, under 70% seen once. The source material was PBMCs. These receptors came from a man over 45 in good health and CMV-seronegative. Each CDR3 is given with its conserved first and last residue. The order of the fields is CDR3 DNA, CDR3 protein, V gene, D gene, J gene, clone size. The D gene is left open where the match is weak. Clone size appears in some rows only: once, few, many, or a class for an expanded clone.

TGCAGCGTTAAAGGGACAGGGTTCTATGGCTACACCTTC | CSVKGTGFYGYTF | TRBV29-1 | TRBD1 | TRBJ1-2 | NA
TGTGCCAGCAGCCCCCACGGACAGGGGGCGTCTTACGAGCAGTACTTC | CASSPHGQGASYEQYF | TRBV28 | TRBD1 | TRBJ2-7 | NA
TGTGCCAGCAGTTACTCGAGTGGCGGAACCTACGAGCAGTACTTC | CASSYSSGGTYEQYF | TRBV6-5 | NA | TRBJ2-7 | NA
TGTGCCAGCAGCTTGGGACTGTACGAGCAGCACTTC | CASSLGLYEQHF | TRBV5-6 | NA | TRBJ2-7 | once
TGTGCCAGCAGCCAAGAAAGGGGAGGCAGGGCCCCCCGTGGGCAGTACTTC | CASSQERGGRAPRGQYF | TRBV14 | NA | TRBJ2-7 | once
TGTGCCAGCAGCGTAGGAGGTCCCACCGGTTACAATGAGCAGTTCTTC | CASSVGGPTGYNEQFF | TRBV9 | NA | TRBJ2-1 | NA
TGTGCCAGCGGGGCGCCCAACACAGATACGCAGTATTTT | CASGAPNTDTQYF | TRBV7-3 | NA | TRBJ2-3 | NA
TGCGCCAGCAGCCTGAACCAGGGGGCGGGTGAGCAGTTCTTC | CASSLNQGAGEQFF | TRBV4-1 | TRBD1 | TRBJ2-1 | NA
TGCGCCAGCAGCTTCCTCTACTACCGGCCCCAAGAGACCCAGTACTTC | CASSFLYYRPQETQYF | TRBV5-1 | NA | TRBJ2-5 | few
TGTGCCAGCAGCGTAGGGGGATTGGCTAGCGGGGGTGTCAGACACAATGAGCAGTTCTTC | CASSVGGLASGGVRHNEQFF | TRBV9 | TRBD2 | TRBJ2-1 | NA
TGTGCCAGCAGTTTAATACAGGGGTACGAGCAGTACTTC | CASSLIQGYEQYF | TRBV27 | TRBD1 | TRBJ2-7 | NA
TGTGCCAGTAGTCCAGGGGGTAGGGTGACTGAAGCTTTCTTT | CASSPGGRVTEAFF | TRBV19 | TRBD1 | TRBJ1-1 | few
TGTGCCAGCAGCTCCACGGTAGACAGCCATCAAGCTTTCTTT | CASSSTVDSHQAFF | TRBV7-6 | NA | TRBJ1-1 | NA
TGTGCCAGCAGTCTCGTAGGCAGGCGAACCTACGAGCAGTACTTC | CASSLVGRRTYEQYF | TRBV2 | NA | TRBJ2-7 | few
TGTGCCTGGAGTGTTGGCAGGGGGTGGAGCAATCAGCCCCAGCATTTT | CAWSVGRGWSNQPQHF | TRBV30 | TRBD1 | TRBJ1-5 | NA
TGCGCCAGCAGCTTGGCCCCAGGGAAGGGTGGGGAGACCCAGTACTTC | CASSLAPGKGGETQYF | TRBV5-1 | NA | TRBJ2-5 | NA
TGTGCCAGCAGCTTGTATGTGACTACCCCCCCCGAGCAGTACTTC | CASSLYVTTPPEQYF | TRBV5-8 | NA | TRBJ2-7 | NA
TGTGCCACCCGCGCGGCAGGTGGGGGGTTATACGAGCAGTACTTC | CATRAAGGGLYEQYF | TRBV19 | NA | TRBJ2-7 | NA
TGTGCCAGCAGCGCGAGGACAGTCCCAGATACGCAGTATTTT | CASSARTVPDTQYF | TRBV7-6 | NA | TRBJ2-3 | NA
TGTGCCAGCAGCGCAGGGGGCTATAATTCACCCCTCCACTTT | CASSAGGYNSPLHF | TRBV9 | TRBD1 | TRBJ1-6 | NA
TGTGCCAGTAGTATAGTAGCGGGAGGGCCCTACAATGAGCAGTTCTTC | CASSIVAGGPYNEQFF | TRBV19 | TRBD2 | TRBJ2-1 | NA
TGCGCCAGCAGCCCAGGGGTAAAAAAGGCTGAAGCTTTCTTT | CASSPGVKKAEAFF | TRBV4-1 | NA | TRBJ1-1 | NA
TGTGCCAGCAGCTTAGTCGGACAGGGGGCAGGCGGCTACACCTTC | CASSLVGQGAGGYTF | TRBV11-2 | TRBD1 | TRBJ1-2 | NA
TGCGCCAGCAGCCATCCGGGACTAGCGGGAGGGGCCTCATACAATGAGCAGTTCTTC | CASSHPGLAGGASYNEQFF | TRBV4-1 | TRBD2 | TRBJ2-1 | once
TGCGCCAGCAGCCCAAGAGCCGACAGGGCTACTCTGGGAGCCAACGTCCTGACTTTC | CASSPRADRATLGANVLTF | TRBV4-1 | TRBD1 | TRBJ2-6 | NA